This paragraph covers one T cell receptor (beta chain) sequence. Which antigen it targets is not known. Within one base of it there is no much larger clone, and no base qualities were kept. What this sample's time point label stands for: baseline before first vaccination. In the paper's terms, the treatment or condition label means: meningococcal conjugate vaccine given as trial control. Samples from vaccinated people were obtained from the UK trials COV001 and COV002, which included a single-blind randomized controlled phase 2/3 trial of AZD1222 (ChAdOx1 nCoV-19) in healthy adults. For TCRbeta chain sequencing, PBMC samples from trial participants were taken at day 0 and at day 28 after the second dose. This record comes from a study of T cell responses to AZD1222 COVID-19 vaccine (dated by TCRdb to the early 2020s). About the study as a whole: TCR sequencing covered 230 or so trial participants: 200 to 220 given two doses of AZD1222 and 26 given two doses of MenACWY control vaccine. Trial participants were enrolled by age into subgroups of 18-55, 56-69 and 70-plus years, and about 150, 27 and 61 TCR-sequenced participants, respectively, were included in these subgroups.

The germline V gene specifies KGHSH as CDR1 and LQKENI as CDR2. Cut back by 3 bases and 5 bases, the V and J ends lie 10 bases apart. CDR3 length: 14 amino acids, cysteine to phenylalanine. Only the CDR3 DNA stays, 42 bases, in frame from base 1. The CDR3 regions of human TCRbeta chains were analyzed by immunosequencing. On the authors' methods: Repertoire TCRs were checked for matches against a reference library of SARS-CoV-2-specific TCRs that had been generated using the MIRA antigen-specificity platform. Breadth was defined as the fraction of unique TCRs that were SARS-CoV-2-associated, and depth was defined as the fraction of total T cells that were SARS-CoV-2-associated. Using the MIRA data, every spike-specific TCR was mapped to the spike region that the TCR reacted to and assigned to either a CD4 or a CD8 class. Log10-transformed breadth and depth values were compared by one-way ANOVA with Sidak's multiple comparisons tests. TCRdb took this table from immuneACCESS and kept in-frame rearrangements with V and J called. Such tables lack part of the clones; where checked against another copy, unresolved V genes explain under half of the gap, and the rest is unexplained. That table supplies the V and J calls and clone size; D and trimming were determined from the DNA. Counted in this sample were roughly 80,000 clones; over 80% of them appeared once. 4.5% of the sample comes from the top ten.

The paper as a whole reports these results and caveats: In the small 56-69-year group, the increase in depth fell short of significance, most likely because of low power. Because no day 14 peak-response samples were available, the repertoires could be characterized only after the peak T cell response. CD4 TCRs associated with the vaccine covered the entire spike protein, and the dominant responses were in regions 160-218 and 743-854. Most participants were white British and females outnumbered males, and the authors suggested that clonal diversity may have been underestimated. Conclusions about previously exposed vaccinees are limited, since just 5 or 6 AZD1222 recipients were seropositive for SARS-CoV-2 at baseline. A significant rise in spike-specific TCR breadth and depth was observed after two AZD1222 doses relative to day 0 and relative to MenACWY recipients. Nearly half of unique spike-specific TCRs reportedly recognized epitopes outside regions mutated in the B.1.351 and B.1.1.7 variants.

This sample comprised peripheral blood, obtained on day 0 of MenACWY control vaccination. The sequence joins TRBV18 to TRBJ1-4, with the D gene uncertain. The TCR sequence derives from an adult in good health. This receptor carries the CDR3 CASSPTVRNEKLFF. The DNA sequence is given as TGTGCCAGCTCACCGACGGTTAGGAATGAAAAACTGTTTTTT. With the rest looked up from the reference TRBV18 and TRBJ1-4 genes rather than sequenced, the full variable domain is NAGVMQNPRHLVRRRGQEARLRCSPMKGHSHVYWYRQLPEEGLKFMVYLQKENIIDESGMPKERFSAEFPKEGPSILRIQQVVRGDSAAYFCASSPTVRNEKLFFGSGTQLSVL.